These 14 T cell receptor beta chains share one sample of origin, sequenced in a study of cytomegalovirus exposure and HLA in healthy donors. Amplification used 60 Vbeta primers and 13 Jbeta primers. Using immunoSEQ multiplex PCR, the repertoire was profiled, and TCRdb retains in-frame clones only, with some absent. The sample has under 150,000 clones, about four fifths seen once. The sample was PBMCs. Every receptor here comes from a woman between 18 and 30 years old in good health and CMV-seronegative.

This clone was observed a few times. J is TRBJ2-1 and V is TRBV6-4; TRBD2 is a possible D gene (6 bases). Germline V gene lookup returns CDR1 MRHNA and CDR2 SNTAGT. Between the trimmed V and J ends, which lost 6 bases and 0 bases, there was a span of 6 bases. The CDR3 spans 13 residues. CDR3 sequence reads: CASSGSSYNEQFF. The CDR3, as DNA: TGTGCCAGCAGCGGGAGCTCCTACAATGAGCAGTTCTTC.

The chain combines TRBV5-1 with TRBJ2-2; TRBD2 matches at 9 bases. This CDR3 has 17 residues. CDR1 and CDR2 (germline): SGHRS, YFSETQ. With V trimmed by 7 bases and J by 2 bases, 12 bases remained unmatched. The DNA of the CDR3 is TGCGCCAGCTCCCCGCGGGGGGGTGTGACTAACACCGGGGAGCTGTTTTTT. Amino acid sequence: CASSPRGGVTNTGELFF.

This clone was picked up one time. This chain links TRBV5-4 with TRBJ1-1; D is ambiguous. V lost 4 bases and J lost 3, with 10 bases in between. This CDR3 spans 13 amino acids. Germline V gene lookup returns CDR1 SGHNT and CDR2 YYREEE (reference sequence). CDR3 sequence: CASSRGGDTEAFF. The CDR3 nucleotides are TGTGCCAGCAGCCGGGGAGGCGACACTGAAGCTTTCTTT.

The CDR3 nucleotides read TGTGCCAGTAGTGTGACTAGCGCTAGCACAGATACGCAGTATTTT. Its protein product is CASSVTSASTDTQYF. V is TRBV19 and J is TRBJ2-3; 8 positions agree with TRBD2. Germline-derived CDR1 and CDR2 are LNHDA and SQIVND (reference sequence). The CDR3 runs 15 residues. Losses at the gene ends were 5 bases for V and 0 bases for J; bases not matched to a gene: 4.

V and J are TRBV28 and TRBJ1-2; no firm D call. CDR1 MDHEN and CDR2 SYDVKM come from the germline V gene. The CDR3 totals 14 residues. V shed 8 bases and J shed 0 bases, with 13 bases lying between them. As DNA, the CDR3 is TGTGCCAGCCATGAAGCAGCGGCTAACTATGGCTACACCTTC. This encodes CASHEAAANYGYTF.

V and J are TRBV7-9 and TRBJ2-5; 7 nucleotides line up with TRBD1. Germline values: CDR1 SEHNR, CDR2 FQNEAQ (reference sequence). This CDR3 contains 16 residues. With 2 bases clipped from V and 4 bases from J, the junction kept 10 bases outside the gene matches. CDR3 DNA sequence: TGTGCCAGCAGCTTACCTACCTGGGACAGCACAGAGACCCAGTACTTC. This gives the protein CASSLPTWDSTETQYF.

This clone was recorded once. CDR3 amino acids: CASSLSLRGKKNIQYF. The CDR3 DNA reads TGTGCCAGCAGTTTATCGCTACGCGGCAAAAAAAACATTCAGTACTTC. The rearrangement links TRBV27 to TRBJ2-4; D is ambiguous. V lost 0 bases to trimming and J lost 4 bases, with 13 bases between them. Germline V gene lookup returns CDR1 MNHEY and CDR2 SMNVEV (reference sequence). The CDR3 contains 16 residues.

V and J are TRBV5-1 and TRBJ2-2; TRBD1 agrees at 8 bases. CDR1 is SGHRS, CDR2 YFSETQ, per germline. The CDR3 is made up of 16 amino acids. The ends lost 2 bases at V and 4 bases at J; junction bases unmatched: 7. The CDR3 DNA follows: TGCGCCAGCAGCTTTAGGGGTACAGGGGGCACCGGGGAGCTGTTTTTT. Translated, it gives CASSFRGTGGTGELFF.

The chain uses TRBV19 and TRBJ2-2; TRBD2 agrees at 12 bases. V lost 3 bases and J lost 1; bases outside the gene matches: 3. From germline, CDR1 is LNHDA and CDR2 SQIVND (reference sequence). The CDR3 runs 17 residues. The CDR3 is CASSIRLAGVNTGELFF. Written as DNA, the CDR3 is TGTGCCAGTAGTATCAGACTAGCGGGGGTGAACACCGGGGAGCTGTTTTTT.

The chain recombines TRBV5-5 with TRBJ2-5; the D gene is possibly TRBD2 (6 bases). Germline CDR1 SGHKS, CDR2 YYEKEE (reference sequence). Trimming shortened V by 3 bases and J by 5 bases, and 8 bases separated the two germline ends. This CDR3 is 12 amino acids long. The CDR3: CASSSEGETQYF. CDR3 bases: TGTGCCAGCAGCTCGGAGGGGGAGACCCAGTACTTC.

The CDR3 coding sequence is TGTGCCAGCAGCCCCGGGACAGGGCAGGAAAAACTGTTTTTT. As protein: CASSPGTGQEKLFF. The chain uses TRBV7-9 and TRBJ1-4; 9 nucleotides align to TRBD1. The CDR3 sequence is 14 residues long. The V segment lost 5 bases and the J segment 8 bases; nucleotides outside the gene matches: 6. Germline V gene sequence: CDR1 SEHNR, CDR2 FQNEAQ (reference sequence).

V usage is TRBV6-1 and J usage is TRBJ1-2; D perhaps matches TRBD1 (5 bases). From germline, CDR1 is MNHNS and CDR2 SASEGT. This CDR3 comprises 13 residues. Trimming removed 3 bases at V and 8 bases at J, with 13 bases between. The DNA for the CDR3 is TGTGCCAGCAGTGATTTAGGGGTTCGAGGCTACACCTTC. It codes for CASSDLGVRGYTF.

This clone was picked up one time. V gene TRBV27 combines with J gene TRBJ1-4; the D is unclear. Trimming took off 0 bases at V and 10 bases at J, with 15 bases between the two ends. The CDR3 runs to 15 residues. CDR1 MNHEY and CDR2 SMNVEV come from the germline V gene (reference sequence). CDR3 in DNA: TGTGCCAGCAGTTTATCGAATCAGGCAGTCGGAAAACTGTTTTTT. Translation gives CASSLSNQAVGKLFF.

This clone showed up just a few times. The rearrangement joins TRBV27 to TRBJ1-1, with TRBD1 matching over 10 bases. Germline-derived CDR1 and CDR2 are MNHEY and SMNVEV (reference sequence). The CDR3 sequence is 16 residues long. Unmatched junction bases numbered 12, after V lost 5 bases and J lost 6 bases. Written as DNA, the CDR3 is TGTGCCAGCAGTCCCCAGACAGGGGGCTTCAGGGCTGAAGCTTTCTTT. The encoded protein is CASSPQTGGFRAEAFF.